This T cell receptor beta chain was sequenced in a study of graft-versus-host responses after intestinal transplantation. As for the study in general: Those transplanted obtained multivisceral, liver-intestinal, or isolated intestinal grafts. The study's findings and limits: Declining HvG levels early post-transplant were linked to peak circulating GvH clone levels. In patients with graft-donor T cell macrochimerism, allograft graft-versus-host to host-versus-graft clonal ratios were high.

Unmatched junction bases numbered 0, after V lost 4 bases and J lost 0 bases. This CDR3 has 15 amino acids. Per germline, CDR1 SNHLY and CDR2 FYNNEI. Generated by immunoSEQ multiplex PCR, the TCRdb table keeps only in-frame clones and is missing some. The repertoire includes 60,000 to 70,000 clones, about nine tenths of them detected once, and approximately 1.7% sits in the top ten. This clone showed up just once. Antigen: not known. Tissue processing of the graft released intraepithelial and lamina propria lymphocytes from it. This receptor was identified in a human patient who received an intestinal transplant, so some T cells may come from the graft donor. This chain uses TRBV2 with TRBJ2-5; TRBD2 agrees at 12 bases. This sample comprised ileum tissue, obtained less than 400 days after transplant. CDR3 sequence (DNA): TGTGCCAGCAGTGGACTAGCGGGGGACCAAGAGACCCAGTACTTC. It translates to CASSGLAGDQETQYF.